This T cell receptor (beta chain) was sequenced in a study of blood T cell repertoires in COVID-19. Study in general: The study drew acute and convalescent COVID-19 samples from the United States, Italy and Spain.

Per the original methods: Reference gene primer amplification gave estimated nucleated cell counts. Using immunoSEQ multiplex PCR, the repertoire was profiled, and TCRdb retains in-frame clones only, with some absent. D and trimming come from the DNA, and the V and J calls and clone size come from that table. The repertoire holds around 160,000 clones, roughly 80% seen once, with 2.5% to 3% in the top ten. Looked up from germline, CDR1 is MDHEN and CDR2 is SYDVKM. V dropped 4 bases and J dropped 0 bases, with 10 bases sitting between them. The CDR3 consists of 14 residues. This chain links TRBV28 with TRBJ2-7, with D perhaps TRBD1 (5 bases). The clonotype was recovered from a woman aged 40 to 50 with active or convalescent COVID-19. Sequencing was carried out using peripheral blood. The CDR3, as DNA: TGTGCCAGCAGTTCGACAGCTCCCTCCTACGAGCAGTACTTC. This encodes CASSSTAPSYEQYF.